A selection of T cell receptor beta chains follows, all from one sample in a study of vaccination and CD4 T cells after COVID-19. TCRdb fed the PCR reads into MiXCR, producing one record per CDR3 protein. The sample contains 16,000 or so distinct CDR3 sequences, roughly 43% of which appear only once. The antigens these receptors bind are not known. The specimen was CD4+ T cells from blood, cultured in vitro, collected after SARS-CoV-2 vaccination. These receptors all come from a human donor who had recovered from COVID-19. Each CDR3 is given with its conserved first and last residue. A D gene is named only where the DNA matches it firmly. Not all rows give a size; the values are once, few, many and, for expanded clones, a class.

TRBD1 | once | TRBJ2-1 | TRBV2 | TGTGCCAGCAGACACAGGGGATTTAGGGGCGGTGAGCAGTTCTTC | CASRHRGFRGGEQFF
- | - | TRBJ2-7 | TRBV20-1 | TGCAGTGCTAGAGCCGGGGCCTACGAGCAGTACTTC | CSARAGAYEQYF
- | few | TRBJ2-5 | TRBV2 | TGTGCCAGCAGTGAATGGCAGAAAGAGACCCAGTACTTC | CASSEWQKETQYF
- | few | TRBJ2-2 | TRBV6-1 | TGTGCCAGCAAGGCAGGGTCCCTCACCGGGGAGCTGTTTTTT | CASKAGSLTGELFF
TRBD1 | - | TRBJ1-2 | TRBV4-2 | TGTGCCAGCAGCCAAGACACCGGGACAGGCAACTTAGACTATGGCTACACCTTC | CASSQDTGTGNLDYGYTF
TRBD2 | - | TRBJ2-2 | TRBV14 | TGTGCCAGCAGCCAAGTATCCGGCGGGAGGATTACCGGGGAGCTGTTTTTT | CASSQVSGGRITGELFF
TRBD2 | - | TRBJ2-7 | TRBV5-6 | TGTGCCAGCAGAAAAGCCGGACTAGCGGGTTTTTACGAGCAGTACTTC | CASRKAGLAGFYEQYF
TRBD2 | medium-sized | TRBJ2-5 | TRBV6-1 | TGTGCCAGCACCGGGGGGGCTATCCAAGAAGAGACCCAGTACTTC | CASTGGAIQEETQYF
TRBD2 | once | TRBJ2-3 | TRBV19 | TGTGCCAGCGCGGAGCGGGAGGCCACGCAGTATTTT | CASAEREATQYF
- | - | TRBJ1-4 | TRBV30 | TGTGCCTGGGCCCGGGACCCAACGAGTGAAAAACTGTTTTTT | CAWARDPTSEKLFF
- | - | TRBJ2-7 | TRBV6-5 | TGTGCCAGCAGTTTCTCCAGGGCCCCCTACGAGCAGTACTTC | CASSFSRAPYEQYF
TRBD2 | few | TRBJ2-6 | TRBV30 | TGTGCCTGGCTCAGACTAGCGGGAGGAACTGGGGCCAACGTCCTGACTTTC | CAWLRLAGGTGANVLTF
TRBD2 | - | TRBJ2-7 | TRBV28 | TGTGCCAGCAGTGGACGCGTCGGGAGGGCCACGTACGAGCAGTACTTC | CASSGRVGRATYEQYF
- | few | TRBJ1-5 | TRBV6-1 | TGTGCCAGCTCCCAAGCGCGGCAGCCCCAGCATTTT | CASSQARQPQHF
- | - | TRBJ1-3 | TRBV2 | TGTGCCACCGTCGAGGTTAACGAAAACACCATATATTTT | CATVEVNENTIYF
TRBD2 | few | TRBJ2-3 | TRBV6-1 | TGTGCCAGCAGATTAAGCGGGAGTTACCGCACAGATACGCAGTATTTT | CASRLSGSYRTDTQYF
- | few | TRBJ2-1 | TRBV10-3 | TGTGCCATCAGTGAGTCGGTAGTCCTGGTCTTC | CAISESVVLVF
- | - | TRBJ2-2 | TRBV29-1 | TGCAGCGTTGAACCCGTGGAGGGGGCTGAAGGTGTTGGGGAGCTGTTTTTT | CSVEPVEGAEGVGELFF
TRBD1 | - | TRBJ2-4 | TRBV10-1 | TGCGCCAGCAGTGGCCCCCACAGGGGGCAGGTAAACATTCAGTACTTC | CASSGPHRGQVNIQYF
- | few | TRBJ1-5 | TRBV19 | TGTGCCAGTAGTAAAAACAGGGGCAATCAGCCCCAGCATTTT | CASSKNRGNQPQHF
TRBD2 | - | TRBJ2-4 | TRBV4-1 | TGCGCCAGCAGCCCTACCAGGCCGGGGGGAAACATTCAGTACTTC | CASSPTRPGGNIQYF
- | few | TRBJ2-5 | TRBV7-2 | TGTGCCAGCAGCTCACGGGGGACGACAGGGCTGGAGACCCAGTACTTC | CASSSRGTTGLETQYF
- | - | TRBJ2-1 | TRBV6-2/TRBV6-3 | TGTGCCAGCACCCAGGCCCCTGCGGTTAATGAGCAGTTCTTC | CASTQAPAVNEQFF
- | - | TRBJ2-3 | TRBV21-1 | TGTGCCAGCAGCAAGATATTCGGGACTAGCGGGAGGAAATACACAGATACGCAGTATTTT | CASSKIFGTSGRKYTDTQYF
- | - | TRBJ2-1 | TRBV7-2 | TGTGCCAGCAGCTTAGACTGGGGGAGAGGGGCCGAGCAGTTCTTC | CASSLDWGRGAEQFF
- | few | TRBJ1-1 | TRBV6-1 | TGTGCCAGCAGTCGTGCGGGGGCTGGAAGTGAAGCTTTCTTT | CASSRAGAGSEAFF
TRBD1 | - | TRBJ1-1 | TRBV2 | TGTGCCAGCAGTTGGGACAGGAACTTGAACACTGAAGCTTTCTTT | CASSWDRNLNTEAFF
TRBD1 | - | TRBJ1-1 | TRBV28 | TGTGCCAGCAGCCACAGGACAGGGGCTGGGGACACTGAAGCTTTCTTT | CASSHRTGAGDTEAFF
- | few | TRBJ1-5 | TRBV20-1 | TGCAGTGCTAATACAGGGTTTAGCAATCAGCCCCAGCATTTT | CSANTGFSNQPQHF
- | - | TRBJ1-5 | TRBV10-3 | TGTGCCATCAGGACAGGTCAGCCCCAGCATTTT | CAIRTGQPQHF
- | - | TRBJ2-5 | TRBV2 | TGTGCCAGCAGTGCCGACAATAAAGAGACCCAGTACTTC | CASSADNKETQYF
TRBD1 | few | TRBJ2-5 | TRBV6-1 | TGTGCCAGCAGTACAGGGGGCGGTCGTGAGACCCAGTACTTC | CASSTGGGRETQYF
TRBD1 | few | TRBJ1-2 | TRBV20-1 | TGCAGTGCTAGCGCGGGACAGGGGAACTATGGCTACACCTTC | CSASAGQGNYGYTF
TRBD1 | - | TRBJ1-5 | TRBV30 | TGTGCCTGGAACCTACAGGGGAATCAGCCCCAGCATTTT | CAWNLQGNQPQHF
- | - | TRBJ1-2 | TRBV6-2/TRBV6-3 | TGTGCCAGCAGTTATACAGGGAGAGCTAACTATGGCTACACCTTC | CASSYTGRANYGYTF
- | - | TRBJ1-1 | TRBV11-3 | TGTGCCAGCAGCTCCGGGCAGGACACTGAAGCTTTCTTT | CASSSGQDTEAFF
- | few | TRBJ2-7 | TRBV20-1 | TGCAGTGCTAGAGAATCCTACCACGAGCAGTACTTC | CSARESYHEQYF
- | - | TRBJ1-1 | TRBV7-3 | TGTGCCAGCAGCTTAACGATGGACACTGAAGCTTTCTTT | CASSLTMDTEAFF
- | few | TRBJ1-2 | TRBV7-2 | TGTGCCAGCAGCTTAACCGATCTTAACTATGGCTACACCTTC | CASSLTDLNYGYTF
TRBD1 | - | TRBJ2-5 | TRBV28 | TGTGCCAGCAGTTTATTAAACAGGGGGGAGACCCAGTACTTC | CASSLLNRGETQYF
TRBD2 | - | TRBJ2-3 | TRBV6-5 | TGTGCCAGCAGTTCCCGGACTAGCGGGAGACCAGATACGCAGTATTTT | CASSSRTSGRPDTQYF
- | - | TRBJ2-3 | TRBV5-4 | TGTGCCAGCAGCTTGGTTCTCAGTCCGGCTAGCACAGATACGCAGTATTTT | CASSLVLSPASTDTQYF
- | few | TRBJ2-7 | TRBV6-1 | TGTGCCAGCACCGCTCTTACGGGGGCCACCTACGAGCAGTACTTC | CASTALTGATYEQYF
- | - | TRBJ1-5 | TRBV6-1 | TGTGCCAGCAGCCGTGGGATAGGGCCTTCCTTAGCCGTTGATCAGCCCCAGCATTTT | CASSRGIGPSLAVDQPQHF
TRBD2 | - | TRBJ2-1 | TRBV6-4 | TGTGCCAGCAGTGACTCGATAAGGTCTGACACTACCGGGACTACCTCAGCGCGTGAGCAGTTCTTC | CASSDSIRSDTTGTTSAREQFF
- | - | TRBJ1-4 | TRBV7-9 | TGTGCCAGCAGCCGCCGGGATCGAGATGAAAAACTGTTTTTT | CASSRRDRDEKLFF
TRBD1 | - | TRBJ1-5 | TRBV6-1 | TGTGCCAGCAGTGAAGGGTCAGGGGGCTATAGCAATCAGCCCCAGCATTTT | CASSEGSGGYSNQPQHF
- | - | TRBJ2-1 | TRBV20-1 | TGCAGTGCTAGAGATCTAACCGGGACTCTCAATGAGCAGTTCTTC | CSARDLTGTLNEQFF
- | - | TRBJ1-1 | TRBV10-3 | TGTGCCATCAATACAGGAACGAACACTGAAGCTTTCTTT | CAINTGTNTEAFF
- | medium-sized | TRBJ2-3 | TRBV20-1 | TGCAGTGCTCAGGGGGGACCAGATACGCAGTATTTT | CSAQGGPDTQYF
TRBD1 | few | TRBJ1-6 | TRBV20-1 | TGCAGTGCCGGGACAGTTTATAATTCACCCCTCCACTTT | CSAGTVYNSPLHF
- | few | TRBJ2-5 | TRBV28 | TGTGCCAGCAGTTTAGGGGGGACCCAGGGCGGGGAGACCCAGTACTTC | CASSLGGTQGGETQYF
- | - | TRBJ2-2 | TRBV6-2/TRBV6-3 | TGTGCCAGCAGTTACAGGGACACCGGGGAGCTGTTTTTT | CASSYRDTGELFF
- | once | TRBJ1-4 | TRBV27 | TGTGCCAGCAGTTTTGCGGAAAGTAATGAAAAACTATTTTTT | CASSFAESNEKLFF
TRBD2 | - | TRBJ2-3 | TRBV7-6 | TGTGCCAGCAGCTTAGTAGCGGGAGGTGCTAGCACAGATACGCAGTATTTT | CASSLVAGGASTDTQYF
- | - | TRBJ1-6 | TRBV20-1 | TGCAGTGCTAGAGTTGGGTTTTCCTATAATTCACCCCTCCACTTT | CSARVGFSYNSPLHF
- | - | TRBJ2-5 | TRBV6-5 | TGTGCCAGCAGTTACGCGGAGACGGCAGGGGTTACGGAGACCCAGTACTTC | CASSYAETAGVTETQYF
- | few | TRBJ2-3 | TRBV20-1 | TGCAGTGCGGAGAATGGAATGGCGGATACGCAGTATTTT | CSAENGMADTQYF